The 25 T cell receptor beta chains listed next were all sequenced from one sample in a study of blood T cell repertoires in COVID-19. Assay: immunoSEQ multiplex PCR; the TCRdb copy retains only in-frame clones and omits some. The sample consists of approximately 290,000 clones, approximately 85% of them appearing once. Sequencing used peripheral blood. These receptor sequences come from a human donor with COVID-19, enrolled during active disease. The donor label of this sample is uncertain.

The chain couples TRBV5-6 to TRBJ2-2; TRBD2 matches at 10 bases. The V gene's germline CDR1 is SGHDT and CDR2 YYEEEE. This CDR3 region has 17 residues. Trimming took 4 bases from V and 1 from J; bases not matched to a gene: 7. Here the CDR3 reads CASSPLTSGLNTGELFF. In DNA, the CDR3 is TGTGCCAGCAGCCCTCTGACTAGCGGGTTGAACACCGGGGAGCTGTTTTTT.

V usage is TRBV6-5 and J usage is TRBJ1-2, with a weak D call TRBD1 (6 bases). The germline gives CDR1 MNHEY, CDR2 SVGAGI. V was trimmed by 6 bases and J by 8 bases, leaving 16 bases between them. The CDR3 covers 13 residues. The CDR3 reads CASSWETGRGYTF. In DNA form, the CDR3 reads TGTGCCAGCAGCTGGGAGACAGGCAGAGGCTACACCTTC.

This rearrangement joins TRBV19 to TRBJ2-6; D is perhaps TRBD1 (5 bases). CDR3 length equals 15 residues. Trimming removed 4 bases from V and 0 bases from J, with 7 bases in between. CDR1 and CDR2 from the germline V gene are LNHDA and SQIVND (reference sequence). This chain's CDR3 is CASSNRHSGANVLTF. The CDR3 coding sequence is TGTGCCAGTAGTAACAGGCACTCTGGGGCCAACGTCCTGACTTTC.

The CDR3 reads CASSLGGGSGTDTQYF. The CDR3 bases are TGTGCCAGCAGCTTAGGGGGCGGGAGCGGGACAGATACGCAGTATTTT. V is TRBV7-2 and J is TRBJ2-3; 7 bases are shared with TRBD2. Germline V gene data show CDR1 as SGHTA and CDR2 as FQGNSA. The CDR3 has 16 residues. Unmatched junction bases numbered 7, after V lost 1 base and J lost 3 bases.

This clone has just one count. The gene calls are TRBV11-2 and TRBJ2-5, with TRBD2 matching 8 bases. The CDR3 runs to 17 residues. J gave up 5 bases and V 5 bases, and 16 bases lay outside the gene matches. Germline lookup yields CDR1 SGHAT and CDR2 FQNNGV. The chain's CDR3 is CASSAKGGAGGEETQYF. The CDR3, as DNA: TGTGCCAGCAGCGCAAAGGGGGGTGCGGGAGGTGAGGAGACCCAGTACTTC.

The V call is TRBV6-5, the J call TRBJ1-5; unclear D gene. The CDR3 spans 15 residues. CDR1 is MNHEY and CDR2 is SVGAGI in the germline V gene. Trimming shortened V by 0 bases and J by 3 bases, and 9 bases separated the two germline ends. The CDR3 DNA sequence: TGTGCCAGCAGTTACTCGGCCGGGTCCAATCAGCCCCAGCATTTT. Amino acids: CASSYSAGSNQPQHF.

This rearrangement joins TRBV4-3 to TRBJ2-2; TRBD1 aligns across 12 bases. Germline CDR1 reads LGHNA; CDR2 reads YSLEER. The J segment lost 8 bases and the V segment lost 5 bases, leaving 9 bases of the junction unmatched. The length of the CDR3 is 16 residues. DNA for the CDR3: TGCGCCAGCAGCACCGGGACAGGGGGCGGGGTGGGGGAGCTGTTTTTT. Translating it yields CASSTGTGGGVGELFF.

The chain recombines TRBV6-5 with TRBJ1-3; 8 bases match TRBD1. Germline V gene sequence: CDR1 MNHEY, CDR2 SVGAGI. V shed 6 bases, J shed 4 bases, and the junction held 8 bases outside the gene matches. The CDR3 is made up of 15 amino acids. CDR3 sequence (DNA): TGTGCCAGCAGACCACGGACAGGGATCGGAAACACCATATATTTT. Translated: CASRPRTGIGNTIYF.

This clone was seen just once. This rearrangement joins TRBV6-5 to TRBJ2-2; perhaps TRBD1 as D (6 bases). V lost 6 bases and J 1 base, leaving 12 bases between the germline ends. The CDR3 sequence is 15 residues long. Germline CDR1 reads MNHEY; CDR2 reads SVGAGI. CDR3 nucleotide sequence: TGTGCCAGCAGCCCCGGGACACAGAACACCGGGGAGCTGTTTTTT. Encoded protein: CASSPGTQNTGELFF.

The J gene is TRBJ2-7, the V gene TRBV5-1; the D is unclear. In germline, CDR1 is SGHRS, CDR2 YFSETQ. This CDR3 is 13 amino acids long. Trimming removed 1 base from V and 6 bases from J, with 11 bases in between. The CDR3 nucleotides read TGCGCCAGCAGCTTGAATTCCCTCGGCGAGCAGTACTTC. It is translated as CASSLNSLGEQYF. The variable domain in full, with the rest retrieved from reference TRBV5-1 and TRBJ2-7, is KAGVTQTPRYLIKTRGQQVTLSCSPISGHRSVSWYQQTPGQGLQFLFEYFSETQRNKGNFPGRFSGRQFSNSRSEMNVSTLELGDSALYLCASSLNSLGEQYFGPGTRLTVT.

V and J are TRBV7-2 and TRBJ1-1, with a tentative D call TRBD1 (5 bases). Germline CDR1 is SGHTA and CDR2 is FQGNSA. V lost 2 bases and J 2 bases, leaving 12 bases between the germline ends. CDR3 length: 15 amino acids. In DNA form, the CDR3 reads TGTGCCAGCAGCTTATTGGTAGGGGTTAACACTGAAGCTTTCTTT. It yields the protein CASSLLVGVNTEAFF.

The rearrangement uses TRBV5-4 and TRBJ2-2; D perhaps matches TRBD1 (6 bases). The V end was cut by 2 bases, the J end by 2 bases, with 7 bases between. The CDR3 totals 14 residues. Looked up from germline, CDR1 is SGHNT and CDR2 is YYREEE (reference sequence). Here the CDR3 reads CASSFRGNTGELFF. In DNA form, the CDR3 reads TGTGCCAGCAGCTTCAGGGGAAACACCGGGGAGCTGTTTTTT.

The chain employs TRBV30 and TRBJ1-4, with 10 bases lining up with TRBD1. The CDR3 has 13 amino acids. Germline V lookup: CDR1 GTSNPN, CDR2 SVGIG (reference sequence). The V gene end was trimmed by 4 bases and the J gene end by 5 bases; junction bases not matched to a gene: 1. The CDR3 here is CAWTGQGNEKLFF. The CDR3, as DNA: TGTGCCTGGACGGGACAGGGGAATGAAAAACTGTTTTTT.

The chain joins TRBV2 to TRBJ1-2; no reliable D call. The CDR3 totals 14 residues. The germline CDR1 and CDR2 sequences are SNHLY and FYNNEI. Trimming shortened V by 2 bases and J by 2 bases, and 9 bases separated the two germline ends. CDR3 in amino acids: CASSELEGNYGYTF. The CDR3 nucleotides read TGTGCCAGCAGTGAACTGGAGGGAAACTATGGCTACACCTTC.

The chain joins TRBV5-5 to TRBJ1-6, with D unresolved. Germline V CDR1 and CDR2: SGHKS, YYEKEE (reference sequence). V shed 0 bases and J shed 5 bases, with 9 bases lying between them. The CDR3 is made up of 15 amino acids. CDR3 sequence: CASSLGLQDNSPLHF. DNA of the CDR3: TGTGCCAGCAGCTTGGGGTTGCAGGATAATTCACCCCTCCACTTT.

This clone showed up just once. V gene TRBV5-6 combines with J gene TRBJ1-5; D is uncertain. V gave up 0 bases and J gave up 6 bases, with 10 bases separating them. Germline CDR1 and CDR2: SGHDT and YYEEEE. The CDR3 runs to 14 residues. The CDR3 region is CASSLARVSQPQHF. The DNA for the CDR3 is TGTGCCAGCAGCTTGGCCCGGGTGAGTCAGCCCCAGCATTTT.

This clone has just one count. The chain recombines TRBV6-1 with TRBJ1-6, with a tentative D call TRBD1 (5 bases). The CDR3 totals 15 residues. CDR1 is MNHNS and CDR2 is SASEGT in the germline V gene. V was shortened by 3 bases and J by 7 bases, with 13 bases between the two germline ends. Written as DNA, the CDR3 is TGTGCCAGCAGTGAGGAGGGGAGACCGAATTCACCCCTCCACTTT. Translated, it gives CASSEEGRPNSPLHF.

The chain links TRBV12-5 to TRBJ2-1, with D tentatively TRBD2 (5 bases). The CDR3 covers 16 residues. The V gene lost 2 bases and the J gene lost 8 bases, with 19 bases spanning the gap. CDR1 LGHNT and CDR2 FRNRAP come from the germline V gene. The DNA of the CDR3 is TGTGCTAGTGGTTTGAAGGGCTACCGGCGGGTGGATGAGCAGTTCTTC. As protein: CASGLKGYRRVDEQFF.

A word on this clone: The junction differs from germline at one of its ends, possibly a read error. In DNA, the CDR3 is TGTGCCAGCAGCGCGTCATTGACAGGGCCGGGTGGGGAAGTCTTC. Translation: CASSASLTGPGGEVF. The V and J genes are TRBV5-4 and TRBJ2-1; 7 bases are shared with TRBD1. This CDR3 contains 15 residues. The germline CDR1 and CDR2 sequences are SGHNT and YYREEE (reference sequence).

The chain couples TRBV2 to TRBJ1-6; weak D call: TRBD1 (6 bases). The CDR3 has 15 amino acids. Germline CDR1 SNHLY, CDR2 FYNNEI. Trimming took off 3 bases at V and 7 bases at J, with 13 bases between the two ends. This CDR3 is CASSEGATLNSPLHF. CDR3 bases: TGTGCCAGCAGTGAGGGGGCGACCTTAAATTCACCCCTCCACTTT.

This sequence joins TRBV7-2 and TRBJ2-7; D remains unclear. The CDR3 extends over 14 amino acids. V lost 3 bases, J lost 0 bases, and 9 bases lay in between. The germline V gene has CDR1 SGHTA and CDR2 FQGNSA. CDR3 amino acids: CASSFGSVSYEQYF. Written as DNA, the CDR3 is TGTGCCAGCAGCTTCGGCAGCGTCTCCTACGAGCAGTACTTC.

This clone was seen only a few times. The V and J genes are TRBV6-1 and TRBJ1-2; 8 bases line up with TRBD1. V dropped 3 bases and J dropped 4; count of bases not matched to a gene: 4. In germline, CDR1 is MNHNS, CDR2 SASEGT. This CDR3 has 14 residues. CDR3 loop: CASSETGVSYGYTF. The CDR3 DNA is TGTGCCAGCAGTGAGACAGGGGTTAGCTATGGCTACACCTTC.

CDR3 bases: TGTGCCAGCAGCCAACCCGGGACAGGGTTAATTAACTATGGCTACACCTTC. It is translated as CASSQPGTGLINYGYTF. The genes are TRBV3-1 (or the pseudogene TRBV3-2) and TRBJ1-2, with 9 positions matching TRBD1. The CDR3 runs 17 residues. CDR1 and CDR2 from the germline V gene are LGHDT and YNNKEL (reference sequence). After removal of 2 bases from V and 1 base from J, the junction contained 8 bases not matched to a gene.

This chain connects TRBV7-2 to TRBJ2-1; tentative D call: TRBD2 (5 bases). The CDR3 has 14 amino acids. Trimming pared 1 base from V and 8 bases from J, leaving 12 bases between. Germline V gene sequence: CDR1 SGHTA, CDR2 FQGNSA. CDR3 loop: CASSLEWTQDEQFF. The CDR3 DNA follows: TGTGCCAGCAGCTTAGAGTGGACTCAGGATGAGCAGTTCTTC.

The chain couples TRBV7-9 to TRBJ2-7, with 7 positions matching TRBD2. CDR3 length: 14 residues. Germline V gene sequence: CDR1 SEHNR, CDR2 FQNEAQ (reference sequence). Germline trimming cut 6 bases from V and 2 bases from J; bases unmatched to any gene: 7. CDR3 DNA sequence: TGTGCCAGCAGTCTAGCGGTACCTCCCTACGAGCAGTACTTC. Protein sequence: CASSLAVPPYEQYF. Together with reference TRBV7-9 and TRBJ2-7, the CDR3 gives the full variable domain: DTGVSQNPRHKITKRGQNVTFRCDPISEHNRLYWYRQTLGQGPEFLTYFQNEAQLEKSRLLSDRFSAERPKGSFSTLEIQRTEQGDSAMYLCASSLAVPPYEQYFGPGTRLTVT.